A selection of T cell receptor beta chains follows, all from one sample in a study of shared clonotypes between healthy human individuals. TCRdb's copy holds only in-frame clones and misses some; the assay was immunoSEQ multiplex PCR. This sample carries 650,000 to 750,000 clones, less than 80% of them seen once, and the ten largest clones take about 2%. Sequencing was carried out using memory CD4+ T cells sorted from blood. Receptor source: a woman in her twenties or thirties in good health. The CDR3 runs from the conserved cysteine through the conserved F or W. Each record gives: D gene, clone size, J gene, V gene, CDR3 DNA, CDR3 protein. A D gene is named only where the DNA matches it firmly. Expanded clones are given a class, and other clones once, few, many or no size at all.

-	-	TRBJ1-2	TRBV30	TGTGCCTGGAGTGTAACCCGCAACGGCTACACCTTC	CAWSVTRNGYTF
-	many	TRBJ1-2	TRBV18	TGTGCCAGCTCACCACCAGGCTGGGAGGGTGGCTACACCTTC	CASSPPGWEGGYTF
-	-	TRBJ2-2	TRBV5-1	TGCGCCAGCAGCCCTCAACTACAGTATACCGGGGAGCTGTTTTTT	CASSPQLQYTGELFF
-	-	TRBJ1-2	TRBV29-1	TGCAGCGCCGCGCTACAGTATGGCTACACCTTC	CSAALQYGYTF
TRBD1	-	TRBJ1-1	TRBV2	TGTGCCAGCCGATTGACAGGGGACACTGAAGCTTTCTTT	CASRLTGDTEAFF
TRBD2	-	TRBJ2-7	TRBV7-6	TGTGCCAGCAGCTCGCGGGGGGAGGGTTCCGAGCAGTACTTC	CASSSRGEGSEQYF
-	-	TRBJ2-5	TRBV5-1	TGCGCCAGCAGCTTGGCACCGGACGGTACCATGTACCAAGAGACCCAGTACTTC	CASSLAPDGTMYQETQYF
-	-	TRBJ1-2	TRBV11-2	TGTGCCAGCAGCAGGGGGGACTATGGCTACACCTTC	CASSRGDYGYTF
-	-	TRBJ2-7	TRBV18	TGTGCCAGCTCGCCACGTCAGGAGGATTACGAGCAGTACTTC	CASSPRQEDYEQYF
TRBD1	-	TRBJ1-2	TRBV7-2	TGTGCCAGCAGTGCAGGGGGGACAGGGCATATCTATGGCTACACCTTC	CASSAGGTGHIYGYTF
TRBD2	-	TRBJ2-3	TRBV5-4	TGTGCCAGCAGCCATCGACTAGCGGAATACACAGATACGCAGTATTTT	CASSHRLAEYTDTQYF
-	-	TRBJ2-6	TRBV5-6	TGTGCCAGCAGCTTGGTGCGCAGAACTGGGGCCAACGTCCTGACTTTC	CASSLVRRTGANVLTF
-	-	TRBJ2-2	TRBV27	TGTGCCAGCAGCGCCTCAGGGGGGTCGTGGACCGGGGAGCTGTTTTTT	CASSASGGSWTGELFF
TRBD2	-	TRBJ2-6	TRBV7-8	TGTGCCAGCAGCTCGTTGGGGACTAGGGAAACTGGGGCCAACGTCCTGACTTTC	CASSSLGTRETGANVLTF
-	-	TRBJ1-1	TRBV19	TGTGCCAGTAGTAATTACGGGGACACTGAAGCTTTCTTT	CASSNYGDTEAFF
-	-	TRBJ1-4	TRBV28	TGTGCCAGCACCCGACCCAACTCCGCGGGAAAACTGTTTTTT	CASTRPNSAGKLFF
-	-	TRBJ2-1	TRBV6-6	TGTGCCAGCAGTTACTTCCAAAAAACCTACAATGAGCAGTTCTTC	CASSYFQKTYNEQFF
TRBD1	once	TRBJ1-2	TRBV28	TGTGCCAGCAGTGCCCAAAAACAGGGGGCGTATGGCTACACCTTC	CASSAQKQGAYGYTF
-	-	TRBJ2-4	TRBV27	TGTGCCAGCAGTTTAGTAACGCTCAGGATAGCCAAAAACATTCAGTACTTC	CASSLVTLRIAKNIQYF
-	-	TRBJ1-2	TRBV28	TGTGCCAGCAGTTTCCAATCGACTACAGGTGGCTACACCTTC	CASSFQSTTGGYTF
-	-	TRBJ2-1	TRBV9	TGTGCCAGCAGCCATGGGGGCGGGAGTATGAATGAGCAGTTCTTC	CASSHGGGSMNEQFF
-	-	TRBJ2-7	TRBV28	TGTGCCAGCAGTTTATGGGGGAAATACGAGCAGTACTTC	CASSLWGKYEQYF
TRBD1	-	TRBJ2-1	TRBV4-2	TGTGCCAGCAGCTGGACCGGGACAGGGAGTTCTAATGAGCAGTTCTTC	CASSWTGTGSSNEQFF
TRBD2	-	TRBJ2-7	TRBV7-9	TGTGCCAGCAGCTTATGGCGGGAGGTATCCTACGAGCAGTACTTC	CASSLWREVSYEQYF
TRBD2	-	TRBJ2-3	TRBV27	TGTGCCAGCAGTTTTGCATTGGGGCGGGAGGCGGGCACAGATACGCAGTATTTT	CASSFALGREAGTDTQYF
-	-	TRBJ2-3	TRBV7-8	TGTGCCAGCAGCCAAGCCTCAGGGTCCTTCTCGGTAGATACGCAGTATTTT	CASSQASGSFSVDTQYF
TRBD1	-	TRBJ2-7	TRBV19	TGTGCCAGTAGTACCTACAGGGGATCCTACGAGCAGTACTTC	CASSTYRGSYEQYF
-	-	TRBJ2-7	TRBV27	TGTGCCAGCAGTTATAAGGACAACTCCTACGAGCAGTACTTC	CASSYKDNSYEQYF
-	-	TRBJ2-2	TRBV12-5	TGTGCTAGTGGTTCATCCCACACTCTAGCCAACACCGGGGAGCTGTTTTTT	CASGSSHTLANTGELFF